A single sample is the source of the 26 T cell receptor beta chains below, sequenced in a study of blood T cell repertoires in COVID-19. Here immunoSEQ multiplex PCR was the method, and the copy in TCRdb shows in-frame clones only, minus some. The top ten hold about 0.96% of the sample, which has some 200,000 clones, 87% seen once. The sequencing sample was made of peripheral blood. The receptor set was obtained from a woman in her late teens or twenties who had recovered from COVID-19.

The sample holds one count of this clone. The sample carries other DNA sequences with the same CDR3. The chain uses TRBV18 and TRBJ1-5; TRBD1 aligns across 7 bases. From germline, CDR1 is KGHSH and CDR2 LQKENI. With V trimmed by 6 bases and J by 4 bases, 3 bases remained unmatched. The CDR3 sequence is 13 residues long. The CDR3 here is CASSPTGNQPQHF. The DNA for the CDR3 is TGTGCCAGCTCGCCGACAGGGAATCAGCCCCAGCATTTT.

The sample holds one count of this clone. This chain links TRBV5-8 with TRBJ2-7; no reliable D call. The V and J ends lost 0 bases and 2 bases respectively, with 6 bases between them. CDR1 and CDR2 from the germline V gene are SGHTS and YDEGEE. The CDR3 extends over 13 amino acids. CDR3 sequence reads: CASSLDITYEQYF. For the CDR3, the DNA is TGTGCCAGCAGCTTGGACATCACCTACGAGCAGTACTTC.

The gene calls are TRBV12-3 or TRBV12-4 and TRBJ2-7; D is possibly TRBD2 (7 bases). CDR3 length: 13 amino acids. V lost 2 bases and J lost 6, with 11 bases in between. The CDR3 region has the DNA TGTGCCAGCAGTTTAAAGGGAGGGGGCGAGCAGTACTTC. Protein sequence: CASSLKGGGEQYF.

This chain links TRBV25-1 with TRBJ1-2; possible D gene TRBD1, 5 bases. V lost 6 bases to trimming and J lost 5 bases, with 10 bases between them. The CDR3 sequence is 12 residues long. Germline CDR1 is MGHDK and CDR2 is SYGVNS. CDR3 region: CASSRASYGYTF. As DNA, the CDR3 is TGTGCCAGCAGCAGGGCTTCTTATGGCTACACCTTC.

In its sample, this clone was seen a few times. This chain uses TRBV6-1 with TRBJ2-7; 8 bases line up with TRBD1. The CDR3 is made up of 15 amino acids. Per the germline V gene, CDR1 is MNHNS and CDR2 is SASEGT. The chain's CDR3 is CASSEARRGRSAEHV. DNA of the CDR3: TGTGCCAGCAGTGAAGCCCGCAGGGGGCGATCAGCCGAGCACGTC.

V and J are TRBV5-4 and TRBJ2-1; possible D gene TRBD2, 6 bases. Per germline, CDR1 SGHNT and CDR2 YYREEE (reference sequence). Trimming stripped 0 bases from V and 4 bases from J, with 11 bases between. The CDR3 is 15 residues long. As DNA, the CDR3 is TGTGCCAGCAGCTTGGCCGGGACTGCTTACAATGAGCAGTTCTTC. This gives the protein CASSLAGTAYNEQFF.

The J gene is TRBJ1-5, the V gene TRBV9, with unresolved D. With 4 bases removed from V and 7 bases from J, the gap between germline ends came to 12 bases. There are 13 residues in the CDR3. Germline values: CDR1 SGDLS, CDR2 YYNGEE. Written as DNA, the CDR3 is TGTGCCAGCAGCCGGGCCCCGGGGCAGCCCCAGCATTTT. Translated, it gives CASSRAPGQPQHF.

This clone showed up just a few times. V and J are TRBV11-1 and TRBJ2-7; weak D call: TRBD1 (5 bases). The CDR3 runs 14 residues. The V end was cut by 4 bases, the J end by 6 bases, with 16 bases between. Germline V gives CDR1 SGHAT, CDR2 FQDESV (reference sequence). CDR3 sequence: CASSWGRVPGEQYF. CDR3 nucleotides: TGTGCCAGCAGCTGGGGCAGGGTACCGGGCGAGCAGTACTTC.

This clone showed up just once. This chain joins TRBV27 and TRBJ1-6, with D maybe TRBD1 (5 bases). Trimming stripped 3 bases from V and 6 bases from J, with 18 bases between. The CDR3 runs to 17 residues. Germline V CDR1 and CDR2: MNHEY, SMNVEV (reference sequence). For the CDR3, the DNA is TGTGCCAGCAGTTTTTCAATCGGGGGGGTTGGTAATTCACCCCTCCACTTT. Its translation is CASSFSIGGVGNSPLHF.

The chain carries TRBV4-1 and TRBJ2-5; D not certain. This CDR3 has 13 residues. CDR1 MGHRA and CDR2 YSYEKL come from the germline V gene. The germline V and J ends were trimmed by 4 bases and 5 bases, with 11 bases remaining between them. The CDR3 DNA is TGCGCCAGCAGCCTTAGTGTCTGGGAGACCCAGTACTTC. Residues: CASSLSVWETQYF.

This clone was observed once. This chain connects TRBV6-2 or TRBV6-3 to TRBJ1-6, with 7 bases aligning to TRBD1. With V trimmed by 5 bases and J by 13 bases, 14 bases remained unmatched. CDR3 length: 15 amino acids. Germline assignment: CDR1 MNHEY and CDR2 SVGEGT. The CDR3, as DNA: TGTGCCAGCAGTGGTCCGGGACAGCGCTTTACCCCCCTCCACTTT. Protein product: CASSGPGQRFTPLHF.

The chain couples TRBV5-6 to TRBJ2-2; D may be TRBD2 (6 bases). The V and J ends lost 0 bases and 3 bases respectively, with 9 bases between them. Germline V lookup: CDR1 SGHDT, CDR2 YYEEEE. This CDR3 region has 15 residues. The CDR3 loop is CASSLVGTHTGELFF. CDR3 coding DNA: TGTGCCAGCAGCTTGGTAGGGACTCACACCGGGGAGCTGTTTTTT. Supplemented by reference TRBV5-6 and TRBJ2-2, the full variable domain reads DAGVTQSPTHLIKTRGQQVTLRCSPKSGHDTVSWYQQALGQGPQFIFQYYEEEERQRGNFPDRFSGHQFPNYSSELNVNALLLGDSALYLCASSLVGTHTGELFFGEGSRLTVL.

V usage is TRBV7-2 and J usage is TRBJ2-7, with a possible D match to TRBD2 (6 bases). V gave up 5 bases and J gave up 7 bases, with 15 bases separating them. Germline loops: CDR1 SGHTA, CDR2 FQGNSA. The CDR3 totals 13 residues. The CDR3 DNA reads TGTGCCAGCAGCAGGGACTCCTTAGGGGAGCAGTACTTC. Translating gives CASSRDSLGEQYF.

This clone was detected once. The gene calls are TRBV5-8 and TRBJ1-5, with 9 bases matching TRBD1. V trimming: 4 bases; J trimming: 4 bases; junction bases outside the gene matches: 12. Looked up from germline, CDR1 is SGHTS and CDR2 is YDEGEE. The CDR3 length is 17 residues. The CDR3 loop is CASSILYRDRVNQPQHF. DNA of the CDR3: TGTGCCAGCAGCATCCTATACCGGGACAGGGTTAATCAGCCCCAGCATTTT.

As regards this clone: Germline and junction disagree at one end, which may indicate a read error. This sequence joins TRBV6-2 or TRBV6-3 and TRBJ2-3; 8 positions agree with TRBD1. CDR1 is MNHEY, CDR2 SVGEGT, per germline. The CDR3 is 11 amino acids. CDR3 nucleotides: TGTGCCAGCAGTTACTCCGGACAGGGCCATTTT. Translating gives CASSYSGQGHF.

The rearrangement joins TRBV11-2 to TRBJ2-2, with TRBD1 matching over 8 bases. Trimming removed 5 bases from V and 7 bases from J; junction bases left unmatched: 6. Per germline, CDR1 SGHAT and CDR2 FQNNGV. This CDR3 contains 14 residues. The CDR3 sequence: CASSVRQGNGELFF. CDR3 sequence (DNA): TGTGCCAGCAGCGTCAGACAGGGGAACGGGGAGCTGTTTTTT.

Only a few counts were recorded for this clone. A read error may account for a junction end that differs from germline. The CDR3, as DNA: TGCGCCAGCAGCGAAGAACTAGCGGGGTACTACGAGCAGTACTTC. Its protein is CASSEELAGYYEQYF. The rearrangement uses TRBV4-1 and TRBJ2-7; 10 positions match TRBD2. Germline CDR1 and CDR2: MGHRA and YSYEKL. The CDR3 spans 15 residues.

This rearrangement joins TRBV2 to TRBJ1-4, with TRBD1 identical over 7 bases. The CDR3 consists of 11 residues. After removal of 8 bases from V and 12 bases from J, the junction contained 6 bases not matched to a gene. Germline CDR1 and CDR2: SNHLY and FYNNEI. The CDR3 reads CASEQGMELFF. Here the CDR3 DNA reads TGTGCCAGCGAACAGGGGATGGAACTGTTTTTT.

The chain has TRBV30 and TRBJ2-5; a possible D gene is TRBD2 (6 bases). V shed 3 bases and J shed 7 bases, with 18 bases lying between them. Germline V gives CDR1 GTSNPN, CDR2 SVGIG (reference sequence). The CDR3 totals 14 residues. The CDR3 nucleotides are TGTGCCTGGAGCCCAACTTCGAGGGGAGGGACCCAGTACTTC. Protein: CAWSPTSRGGTQYF.

CDR3: CASSQDRGTGYTF. The CDR3 bases are TGCGCCAGCAGCCAGGACAGGGGGACTGGCTACACCTTC. The gene calls are TRBV4-1 and TRBJ1-2; 10 nucleotides match TRBD1. The length of the CDR3 is 13 residues. CDR1 is MGHRA, CDR2 YSYEKL, per germline. Germline trimming cut 3 bases from V and 7 bases from J; bases unmatched to any gene: 2.

The CDR3 loop reads CASSPSPGQGGIAFF. In DNA form, the CDR3 reads TGTGCCAGCAGCCCCTCACCGGGACAGGGAGGTATCGCTTTCTTT. This chain connects TRBV7-9 to TRBJ1-1; 9 bases map to TRBD1. The trim removed 5 bases at V and 11 bases at J, leaving 15 bases unmatched. The germline CDR1 and CDR2 sequences are SEHNR and FQNEAQ (reference sequence). The CDR3 is 15 residues long.

This rearrangement joins TRBV3-1 (or the pseudogene TRBV3-2) to TRBJ1-5; tentative D call: TRBD1 (5 bases). V was pared by 0 bases and J by 4 bases, with 7 bases between. Looked up from germline, CDR1 is LGHDT and CDR2 is YNNKEL (reference sequence). CDR3 length: 14 residues. The CDR3 sequence: CASSQETVNQPQHF. The CDR3 DNA reads TGTGCCAGCAGCCAAGAGACAGTTAATCAGCCCCAGCATTTT.

A note on this clone: One end of the junction does not line up with germline, which may come from a read error. CDR3 residues: CASRRDRGMNAEAFF. Written as DNA, the CDR3 is TGCGCCAGCAGGCGGGACAGGGGGATGAACGCTGAAGCTTTCTTT. The V gene is TRBV10-2, the J gene TRBJ1-1, with TRBD1 identical over 11 bases. Per the germline V gene, CDR1 is WSHSY and CDR2 is SAAADI. The CDR3 loop spans 15 amino acids.

The chain couples TRBV12-5 to TRBJ2-7; 8 bases match TRBD1. J gave up 5 bases and V 2 bases, and 11 bases lay outside the gene matches. Looked up from germline, CDR1 is LGHNT and CDR2 is FRNRAP. This CDR3 has 16 amino acids. The CDR3 protein is CASGLFIDRGSDEQYF. CDR3 nucleotide sequence: TGTGCTAGTGGTTTGTTCATAGACAGGGGCAGCGACGAGCAGTACTTC.

CDR3 loop: CASNEGTDSGNTIYF. The CDR3, as DNA: TGCGCCAGCAACGAGGGGACTGACTCTGGAAACACCATATATTTT. V usage is TRBV5-1 and J usage is TRBJ1-3, with D possibly TRBD1 on 5 matching bases. CDR3 length equals 15 residues. V lost 6 bases to trimming and J lost 0 bases, with 13 bases between them. Germline CDR1 and CDR2: SGHRS and YFSETQ. The whole variable domain, remainder taken from reference TRBV5-1 and TRBJ1-3, is KAGVTQTPRYLIKTRGQQVTLSCSPISGHRSVSWYQQTPGQGLQFLFEYFSETQRNKGNFPGRFSGRQFSNSRSEMNVSTLELGDSALYLCASNEGTDSGNTIYFGEGSWLTVV.

The chain has TRBV5-5 and TRBJ2-3, with 9 bases matching TRBD1. Germline V CDR1 and CDR2: SGHKS, YYEKEE (reference sequence). This CDR3 contains 16 residues. V was clipped by 4 bases and J by 4 bases; unmatched bases: 10. The CDR3 region is CASSTRQGGLADTQYF. The CDR3 DNA reads as TGTGCCAGCAGCACCCGACAGGGGGGATTAGCAGATACGCAGTATTTT. The entire variable domain, with the rest obtained from reference TRBV5-5 and TRBJ2-3, is as follows: DAGVTQSPTHLIKTRGQQVTLRCSPISGHKSVSWYQQVLGQGPQFIFQYYEKEERGRGNFPDRFSARQFPNYSSELNVNALLLGDSALYLCASSTRQGGLADTQYFGPGTRLTVL.